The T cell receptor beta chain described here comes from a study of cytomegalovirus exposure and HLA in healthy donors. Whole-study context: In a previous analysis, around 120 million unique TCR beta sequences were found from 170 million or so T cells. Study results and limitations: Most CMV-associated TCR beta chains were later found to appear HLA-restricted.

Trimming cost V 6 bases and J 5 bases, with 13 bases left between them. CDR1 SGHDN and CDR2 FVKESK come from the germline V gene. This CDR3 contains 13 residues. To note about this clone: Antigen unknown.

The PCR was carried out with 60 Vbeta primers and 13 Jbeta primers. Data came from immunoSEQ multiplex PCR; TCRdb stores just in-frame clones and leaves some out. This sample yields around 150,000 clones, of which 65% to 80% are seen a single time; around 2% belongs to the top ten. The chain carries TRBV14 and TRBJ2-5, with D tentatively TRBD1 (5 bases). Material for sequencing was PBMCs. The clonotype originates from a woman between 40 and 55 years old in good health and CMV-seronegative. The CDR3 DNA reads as TGTGCCAGCAGTCCAGGGCTTAAGGAGACCCAGTACTTC. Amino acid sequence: CASSPGLKETQYF. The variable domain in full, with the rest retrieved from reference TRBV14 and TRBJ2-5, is EAGVTQFPSHSVIEKGQTVTLRCDPISGHDNLYWYRRVMGKEIKFLLHFVKESKQDESGMPNNRFLAERTGGTYSTLKVQPAELEDSGVYFCASSPGLKETQYFGPGTRLLVL.